This is a list of T cell receptor beta chains from one sample in a study of radiotherapy plus CTLA-4 blockade in lung cancer. Clones were read by immunoSEQ multiplex PCR, and TCRdb kept only the in-frame ones, dropping some. In the table there are tens of thousands of clones, around 78% of which are singletons. Here the sequenced sample was peripheral blood, taken from a patient treated with radiotherapy plus ipilimumab. The receptors derive from a human donor with non-small cell lung cancer who had a partial response to radiotherapy plus ipilimumab. Some clones in this sample may be carry-over from other donors' samples. The conserved cysteine and the conserved F or W are not part of the CDR3 here. Each record gives: V gene, clone size, J gene, CDR3 protein. Clone size is not always given. Where it is, it says once, few, many or a class for expanded clones.

TRBV27	-	TRBJ2-6	ASRWRQGANSGANVLT
TRBV30	once	TRBJ1-5	AWSVTGGQPQH
TRBV5-8	-	TRBJ1-1	ASSLVGRNTEAF
TRBV6-1	-	TRBJ2-7	ASSPEGVPSYEQY
TRBV5-1	-	TRBJ2-5	ASRVAGKETQY
TRBV11-1	-	TRBJ1-1	ASSLAQGRNTEAF
TRBV5-1	few	TRBJ2-6	ASSPGQGWGSGANVLT
TRBV7-8	-	TRBJ2-3	ASSRSRGTDTQY
TRBV7-8	-	-	ASSLDGTISYEQY
TRBV30	-	TRBJ2-5	AWSRSSEGTQY
TRBV11-3	-	TRBJ2-7	ASSYRNSNNEQY
TRBV6-6	once	TRBJ2-6	ASRSWHSGANVLT
TRBV7-2	-	TRBJ2-2	ASSLRQGVGGELF
TRBV27	-	TRBJ2-1	ASTQTSGGAFGNEQF
TRBV2	-	TRBJ2-5	ASSLLAGFQETQY
TRBV28	once	TRBJ2-7	ASSLTFGEQY
TRBV6-4	-	-	ASSDPKLAECYEQY
TRBV6-5	-	TRBJ1-6	ASSYGDREGSPLH
TRBV6-4	-	TRBJ2-1	ASSEGSHYNEQF
TRBV5-6	few	TRBJ2-5	ASSSRGTIETQY
TRBV9	-	TRBJ2-3	ASSSTGGRTDTQY
TRBV2	once	TRBJ2-7	ASRGTSGTYEQY
TRBV19	-	TRBJ1-6	ASGGDWDNSPLH
TRBV6-5	-	TRBJ1-3	ASSVGETSGNTIY
TRBV5-4	once	TRBJ2-3	ASSLAGPTTTDTQY
TRBV28	-	TRBJ1-6	ASKNFRTYNSPLH
TRBV7-8	-	TRBJ1-3	ASSPNRVDRSGNTIY
TRBV28	-	TRBJ2-7	ANQASGGLYEQY
TRBV6-6	-	TRBJ2-7	ASSYSLRAVEQY
TRBV9	-	TRBJ1-2	ASSATSGQGFGYT
TRBV9	-	TRBJ1-6	ASSVLYSYNSPLH
TRBV6-4	many	TRBJ1-2	ASSDSRTGESAGYGYT